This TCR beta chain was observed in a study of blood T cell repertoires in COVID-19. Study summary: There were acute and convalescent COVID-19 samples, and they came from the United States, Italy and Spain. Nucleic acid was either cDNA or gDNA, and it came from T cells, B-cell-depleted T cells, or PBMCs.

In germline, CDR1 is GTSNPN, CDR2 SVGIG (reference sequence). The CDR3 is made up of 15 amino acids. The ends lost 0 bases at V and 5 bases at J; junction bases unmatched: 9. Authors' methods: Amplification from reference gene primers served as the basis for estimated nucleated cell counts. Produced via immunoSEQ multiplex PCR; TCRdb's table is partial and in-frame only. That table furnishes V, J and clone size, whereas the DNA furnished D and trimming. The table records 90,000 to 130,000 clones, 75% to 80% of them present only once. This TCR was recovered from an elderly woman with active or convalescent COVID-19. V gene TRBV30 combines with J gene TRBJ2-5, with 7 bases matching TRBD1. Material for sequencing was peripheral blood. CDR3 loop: CAWSVIYRGFETQYF. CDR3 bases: TGTGCCTGGAGTGTTATCTACAGGGGTTTTGAGACCCAGTACTTC.